This is a list of T cell receptor beta chains from one sample in a study of T cell responses to AZD1222 COVID-19 vaccine. Measured with immunoSEQ multiplex PCR; TCRdb has only the in-frame clones, and not every one. The data hold 100,000 to 150,000 clones, with 86% observed a single time. The sample was peripheral blood, taken 28 days after the second AZD1222 dose. These receptors were taken from an adult who received the AZD1222 COVID-19 vaccine. The CDR3 runs from the conserved cysteine through the conserved F or W. The D gene is left open where the match is weak. Expanded clones get a size class; other rows say once, few or many, or leave the size out.

few TRBD1 TRBJ2-2 TRBV5-6 CASSYWTGVRTGELFF TGTGCCAGCAGCTACTGGACAGGGGTACGCACCGGGGAGCTGTTTTTT
. TRBD1 TRBJ1-5 TRBV6-5 CASRDRPYSNQPQHF TGTGCCAGCAGGGACAGGCCCTATAGCAATCAGCCCCAGCATTTT
medium-sized . TRBJ2-7 TRBV7-6 CASSLSPTYEQYF TGTGCCAGCAGCCTAAGTCCCACCTACGAGCAGTACTTC
. . TRBJ1-2 TRBV27 CASRLTRTGYDYGYTF TGTGCCAGCAGATTAACCCGCACAGGGTACGACTATGGCTACACCTTC
. TRBD2 TRBJ2-1 TRBV9 CASSVGVTSGHNEQFF TGTGCCAGCAGCGTTGGGGTGACTAGCGGGCACAATGAGCAGTTCTTC
. TRBD1 TRBJ2-7 TRBV10-3 CAIRQSGQIYEQYF TGTGCCATCAGGCAGTCGGGACAGATCTACGAGCAGTACTTC
. . TRBJ1-4 TRBV29-1 CSVEDQQEDEKLFF TGCAGCGTTGAAGATCAACAAGAGGATGAAAAACTGTTTTTT
. . TRBJ1-1 TRBV18 CASSAGTPEAFF TGTGCCAGCTCAGCCGGGACCCCGGAGGCTTTCTTT
. . TRBJ2-7 TRBV30 CAWTPPWGGRYF TGTGCCTGGACCCCACCTTGGGGGGGCAGGTACTTC
. TRBD1 TRBJ1-4 TRBV27 CASRQGLANEKLFF TGTGCCTCCCGACAGGGGTTGGCTAATGAAAAACTGTTTTTT
. TRBD2 TRBJ2-7 TRBV10-1 CASSDLTRIAGKYEQYF TGCGCCAGCAGTGACCTCACGAGAATAGCGGGAAAGTACGAGCAGTACTTC
large . TRBJ1-2 TRBV7-9 CASSPTGIYGYTF TGTGCCAGCAGCCCAACAGGGATCTATGGCTACACCTTC
. . TRBJ2-7 TRBV30 CAWSGGGSFYEQYF TGTGCCTGGAGCGGCGGCGGCTCTTTCTACGAGCAGTACTTC
. . TRBJ1-2 TRBV5-4 CASSLGRQGYTF TGTGCCAGCAGCTTGGGTCGACAAGGCTACACCTTC
. . TRBJ2-3 TRBV6-5 CASSFAGVGDTQYF TGTGCCAGCAGTTTTGCAGGGGTGGGAGATACGCAGTATTTT
. . TRBJ1-2 TRBV7-6 CASSLAGGPGYGYTF TGTGCCAGCAGCTTAGCCGGGGGGCCTGGCTATGGCTACACCTTC
. . TRBJ2-1 TRBV5-1 CASSLLLGNEQFF TGCGCCAGCAGCTTGTTACTTGGCAATGAGCAGTTCTTC
once . TRBJ2-7 TRBV5-1 CASSLGAGEQYF TGCGCCAGCAGCTTGGGTGCTGGGGAGCAGTACTTC